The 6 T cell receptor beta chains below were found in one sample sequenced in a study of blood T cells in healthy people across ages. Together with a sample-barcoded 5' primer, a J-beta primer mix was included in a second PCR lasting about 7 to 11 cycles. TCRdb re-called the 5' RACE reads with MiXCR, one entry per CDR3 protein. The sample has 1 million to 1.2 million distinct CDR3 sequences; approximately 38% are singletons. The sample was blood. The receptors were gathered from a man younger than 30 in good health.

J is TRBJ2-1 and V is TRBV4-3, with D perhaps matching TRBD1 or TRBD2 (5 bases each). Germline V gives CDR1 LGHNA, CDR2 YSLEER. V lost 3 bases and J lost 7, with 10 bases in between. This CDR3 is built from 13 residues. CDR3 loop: CASSQGVGNEQFF. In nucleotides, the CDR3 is TGCGCCAGCAGCCAGGGGGTTGGTAATGAGCAGTTCTTC.

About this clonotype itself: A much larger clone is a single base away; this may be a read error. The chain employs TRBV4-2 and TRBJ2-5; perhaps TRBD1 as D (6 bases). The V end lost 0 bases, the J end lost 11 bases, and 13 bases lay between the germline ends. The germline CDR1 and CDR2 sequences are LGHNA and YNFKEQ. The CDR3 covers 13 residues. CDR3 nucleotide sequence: TGTGCCAGCAGCCAAGACAGGGACAATGAGCAGTACTTC. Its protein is CASSQDRDNEQYF.

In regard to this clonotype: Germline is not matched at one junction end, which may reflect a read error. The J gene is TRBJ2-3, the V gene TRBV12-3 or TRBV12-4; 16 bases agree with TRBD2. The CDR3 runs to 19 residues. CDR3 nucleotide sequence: TGTGCCAGCAGTTTCGGGGGACTAGCGGGGGGGCTTGGCACACATACGCAGTATTTT. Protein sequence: CASSFGGLAGGLGTHTQYF.

In nucleotides, the CDR3 is TGCAGCCTTGGACAGGGCAGATACAATGAGCAGTTCTTC. It encodes CSLGQGRYNEQFF. The rearrangement joins TRBV29-1 to TRBJ2-1, with 8 bases aligning to TRBD1. The CDR3 loop spans 13 amino acids. J lost 4 bases, V lost 8 bases, and 7 bases had no gene match. The germline V gene has CDR1 SQVTM and CDR2 ANQGSEA.

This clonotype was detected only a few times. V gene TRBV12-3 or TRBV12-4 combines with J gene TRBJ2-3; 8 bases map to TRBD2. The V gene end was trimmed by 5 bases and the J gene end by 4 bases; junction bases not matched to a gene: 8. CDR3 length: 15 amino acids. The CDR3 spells CASSRSGAGADTQYF. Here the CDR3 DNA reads TGTGCCAGCAGTCGTAGCGGGGCGGGAGCAGATACGCAGTATTTT.

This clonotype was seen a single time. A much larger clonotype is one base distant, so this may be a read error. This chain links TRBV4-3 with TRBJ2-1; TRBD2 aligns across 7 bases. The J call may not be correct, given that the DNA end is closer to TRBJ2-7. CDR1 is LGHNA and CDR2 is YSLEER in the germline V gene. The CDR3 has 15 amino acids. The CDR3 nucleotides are TGCGCCAGCAGCCAAATAGCGGGTTCCTACAATGAGCAGTACTTC. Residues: CASSQIAGSYNEQYF.